This entry is about one T cell receptor (beta chain). The data were obtained in a study of cytomegalovirus exposure and HLA in healthy donors. The repertoire was sequenced with immunoSEQ multiplex PCR; TCRdb's copy has only in-frame clones and lacks some. The sample comprises some 120,000 clones, roughly 90% of which are singletons, and approximately 1.5% rests with the top ten. The CDR3 has 15 residues. In germline, CDR1 is SGHRS, CDR2 YFSETQ. Trimming stripped 1 base from V and 6 bases from J, with 16 bases between. The clonotype comes from a man aged 25 to 40 in good health and CMV-seronegative. The chain carries TRBV5-1 and TRBJ1-1; a weak D match, TRBD1 (5 bases). Sequencing input: PBMCs. CDR3 bases: TGCGCCAGCAGCTTGTCTCCAGGGAGGAGTGCTGAAGCTTTCTTT. As protein: CASSLSPGRSAEAFF. Drawing the rest from reference TRBV5-1 and TRBJ1-1, the complete variable domain is KAGVTQTPRYLIKTRGQQVTLSCSPISGHRSVSWYQQTPGQGLQFLFEYFSETQRNKGNFPGRFSGRQFSNSRSEMNVSTLELGDSALYLCASSLSPGRSAEAFFGQGTRLTVV.